These 13 T cell receptor beta chains were all obtained from the same sample, sequenced in a study of Ad26.COV2.S vaccination and SARS-CoV-2 variants (dated by TCRdb to about 2021). Read against the paper, the sample's treatment or condition label means: roughly 18 received Ad26.COV2.S at low or high dose, single or two shots; roughly five received placebo; per-sample allocation not given. Repertoires of vaccine and placebo recipients were sequenced from samples taken on day 63 after the first injection. Library creation used the immunoSEQ multiplex PCR assay. TCRdb obtained this table from immuneACCESS and retained in-frame rearrangements with V and J assigned. These tables miss some clones; where compared with another copy, unresolved V genes account for less than half of the shortfall, and the remainder is unexplained. The sample table lists 430,000 or so clones, around nine tenths of them with a count of one. 10% to 15% of the sample lies in the top ten.

The sequencing here drew on peripheral blood, taken in a trial of Ad26.COV2.S vaccine versus placebo. These receptors were collected from a person aged 18-65 years who received the Ad26.COV2.S COVID-19 vaccine or a placebo.

J is TRBJ1-4 and V is TRBV6-2 or TRBV6-3; D is perhaps TRBD1 (6 bases). The V gene lost 5 bases and the J gene lost 8 bases, with 9 bases spanning the gap. Germline V lookup: CDR1 MNHEY, CDR2 SVGEGT. The CDR3 extends over 12 amino acids. For the CDR3, the DNA is TGTGCCAGCAGTACCGGGGGCGAAAAACTGTTTTTT. Protein sequence: CASSTGGEKLFF.

This chain uses TRBV7-3 with TRBJ1-2; D remains unclear. Germline assignment: CDR1 SGHTA and CDR2 FQGTGA. The CDR3 is 15 amino acids. V was pared by 5 bases and J by 2 bases, with 15 bases between. The CDR3 DNA sequence: TGTGCCAGCAGCCTCCTCACGGCAGCAAACTATGGCTACACCTTC. This codes for CASSLLTAANYGYTF.

The rearrangement joins TRBV28 to TRBJ1-3, with 7 bases lining up with TRBD1. CDR1 MDHEN and CDR2 SYDVKM come from the germline V gene. Trimming at V came to 5 bases and at J to 5 bases, leaving 9 bases not matched to a gene. CDR3 length: 15 amino acids. DNA for the CDR3: TGTGCCAGCAGTACGGGAGAGGGGGCGAGAAACACCATATATTTT. This sequence encodes CASSTGEGARNTIYF.

The chain carries TRBV6-5 and TRBJ1-5, with D uncertain. This CDR3 region has 16 residues. Germline loops: CDR1 MNHEY, CDR2 SVGAGI. Trimming stripped 2 bases from V and 0 bases from J, with 11 bases between. The CDR3 nucleotides read TGTGCCAGCAGTTACGGGAACTTAGATAGCAATCAGCCCCAGCATTTT. This translates into CASSYGNLDSNQPQHF.

DNA for the CDR3: TGTGCCAGCAGAATAGCGGTGAGCTCCTACAATGAGCAGTTCTTC. The encoded protein is CASRIAVSSYNEQFF. The V call is TRBV4-2, the J call TRBJ2-1; perhaps TRBD2 as D (6 bases). Germline V gene lookup returns CDR1 LGHNA and CDR2 YNFKEQ. V gave up 6 bases and J gave up 0 bases, with 12 bases separating them. CDR3 length: 15 amino acids.

This rearrangement joins TRBV27 to TRBJ2-1; TRBD1 or TRBD2 may be the D gene (5 bases each). There are 17 residues in the CDR3. With 5 bases removed from V and 0 bases from J, the gap between germline ends came to 17 bases. CDR1 MNHEY and CDR2 SMNVEV come from the germline V gene (reference sequence). The CDR3 region has the DNA TGTGCCAGCAGTACCTCGGGATGGGACGCCTCCTACAATGAGCAGTTCTTC. Translating gives CASSTSGWDASYNEQFF.

The CDR3: CASSLGSGSQETQYF. The CDR3 region has the DNA TGCGCCAGCAGCTTGGGTAGCGGGAGCCAAGAGACCCAGTACTTC. This rearrangement joins TRBV5-1 to TRBJ2-5; 9 bases are a match to TRBD2. Trimming cost V 0 bases and J 1 base; bases outside gene matches: 1. Germline CDR1 reads SGHRS; CDR2 reads YFSETQ. The CDR3 spans 15 residues.

In its sample, this clone was seen once. For the CDR3, the DNA is TGTGCCATCAGTGACCACGAGGCGGGACCCTCCTACGAGCAGTACTTC. Encoded protein: CAISDHEAGPSYEQYF. The chain combines TRBV10-3 with TRBJ2-7; TRBD2 is a possible D gene (6 bases). Between the trimmed V and J ends, which lost 3 bases and 0 bases, there was a span of 15 bases. The V gene's germline CDR1 is ENHRY and CDR2 SYGVKD. This CDR3 spans 16 amino acids.

This chain links TRBV5-4 with TRBJ2-5, with 9 bases fitting TRBD1. Germline CDR1 and CDR2: SGHNT and YYREEE (reference sequence). This CDR3 spans 16 amino acids. The V segment lost 4 bases and the J segment 2 bases; nucleotides outside the gene matches: 9. CDR3 protein: CASSGDRAETQETQYF. DNA for the CDR3: TGTGCCAGCAGCGGGGACAGGGCAGAGACGCAAGAGACCCAGTACTTC.

The chain links TRBV3-1 (or the pseudogene TRBV3-2) to TRBJ2-5; 13 bases are shared with TRBD2. The trim removed 5 bases at V and 4 bases at J, leaving 1 base unmatched. This CDR3 spans 14 amino acids. The germline V gene encodes CDR1 LGHDT and CDR2 YNNKEL (reference sequence). The CDR3: CASSGLAGVETQYF. In DNA, the CDR3 is TGTGCCAGCAGCGGACTAGCGGGAGTAGAGACCCAGTACTTC.

The chain couples TRBV9 to TRBJ2-5; 12 bases line up with TRBD2. The V gene end was trimmed by 1 base and the J gene end by 4 bases; junction bases not matched to a gene: 2. CDR1 and CDR2 from the germline V gene are SGDLS and YYNGEE. The CDR3 loop spans 15 amino acids. The CDR3 DNA follows: TGTGCCAGCAGCGTAACTAGCGGGAGGACAGAGACCCAGTACTTC. Protein sequence: CASSVTSGRTETQYF. The variable domain in full, with the rest retrieved from reference TRBV9 and TRBJ2-5, is DSGVTQTPKHLITATGQRVTLRCSPRSGDLSVYWYQQSLDQGLQFLIQYYNGEERAKGNILERFSAQQFPDLHSELNLSSLELGDSALYFCASSVTSGRTETQYFGPGTRLLVL.

The gene calls are TRBV29-1 and TRBJ2-3; D call uncertain. The CDR3 has 12 amino acids. Germline loops: CDR1 SQVTM, CDR2 ANQGSEA. Trimming stripped 5 bases from V and 0 bases from J, with 6 bases between. CDR3 amino acids: CSVLQSTDTQYF. CDR3 sequence (DNA): TGCAGCGTTCTGCAGAGCACAGATACGCAGTATTTT.

This chain joins TRBV7-9 and TRBJ1-1; no clear D gene. Germline V gene data show CDR1 as SEHNR and CDR2 as FQNEAQ (reference sequence). The V and J ends lost 1 base and 1 base respectively, with 10 bases between them. The CDR3 sequence is 15 residues long. CDR3 bases: TGTGCCAGCAGCTTAGTTCGGGATCCGAACACTGAAGCTTTCTTT. Translation: CASSLVRDPNTEAFF.